This TCR beta chain was captured in a study of blood T cell repertoires in COVID-19. Study-wide background: Both acute and convalescent COVID-19 samples were obtained from the United States, Italy and Spain.

Only in-frame clones appear in the TCRdb table, and some are missing; sequencing was by immunoSEQ multiplex PCR. The sample has over 55,000 clones, 88% seen once. The receptor was isolated from a human donor in a cohort sampled during active COVID-19. Sequencing was carried out using peripheral blood.

CDR3 DNA: TGTGCCAGCAGCCAAGCCGGGCAGGGCCCCTACGAGCAGTACTTC. It codes for CASSQAGQGPYEQYF. The chain recombines TRBV4-2 with TRBJ2-7; possibly TRBD1 for D (5 bases). CDR1 is LGHNA and CDR2 is YNFKEQ in the germline V gene. The CDR3 has 15 amino acids. V gave up 1 base and J gave up 2 bases, with 12 bases separating them.